The T cell receptor beta chain described here comes from a study of Graves' ophthalmopathy and Graves' hyperthyroidism. For the study at large: The collection of peripheral blood took place at initial diagnosis, before any treatment.

Moderate-to-severe activity, CAS ≥3, NOSPECS ≥4 and a duration under 3 months were seen in donors with ophthalmopathy. This clonotype has more than one count but fewer than ten. Its antigen is undetermined. For repertoire sequencing, the TCR beta CDR3 regions were amplified from RNA transcripts. The library came from an HTBI-primed first-round RT-PCR and a second-round multiplex PCR. TCRdb fed the multiplex PCR reads into MiXCR, producing one record per CDR3 protein. The table includes roughly 480,000 distinct CDR3 sequences, roughly an eighth detected once. Study-wide points: Stable hyperthyroidism and ophthalmopathy were told apart by a 13-signature model, which achieved 85% to 90% sensitivity and just over 80% specificity. Most clonotypes expanded in thyroid above 0.001 frequency were present in blood too.

V was trimmed by 2 bases and J by 0 bases, leaving 11 bases between them. This CDR3 is 15 amino acids long. The germline V gene encodes CDR1 MNHEY and CDR2 SMNVEV (reference sequence). Sequencing used blood. This receptor was identified in a woman aged 25 to 39 with Graves' ophthalmopathy. The gene calls are TRBV27 and TRBJ2-7, with D perhaps being TRBD1 or TRBD2 (5 bases each). DNA of the CDR3: TGTGCCAGCAGTTTAAAGGCAGGGAGCTCCTACGAGCAGTACTTC. The encoded protein is CASSLKAGSSYEQYF.